The 21 T cell receptor beta chains presented below share a single source sample, sequenced in a study of CD8+ T cells in alopecia areata. Treatment defined: oral pan-JAK inhibitor, 5-10 mg twice daily. RNA was extracted and reverse transcribed into cDNA as the sequencing template. TCRdb keeps only in-frame clones here, not all; method: immunoSEQ multiplex PCR. The sample contains approximately 110,000 clones, 45% to 65% of which appear only once. The starting material was CD4+ T cells sorted from blood, obtained at week 24, from a patient treated with tofacitinib. These receptors originate from a human donor with alopecia areata.

This clone was found a few times. The V gene is TRBV19, the J gene TRBJ2-3, with D tentatively TRBD2 (5 bases). CDR1 LNHDA and CDR2 SQIVND come from the germline V gene (reference sequence). Deletions cut 5 bases from V and 5 bases from J, with 11 bases between. The CDR3 has 13 residues. CDR3 nucleotides: TGTGCCAGTAGTGCAGCTAGCTTAGATACGCAGTATTTT. Translated, it gives CASSAASLDTQYF.

The J gene is TRBJ2-6, the V gene TRBV7-9, with 9 bases aligning to TRBD1. Germline V gene sequence: CDR1 SEHNR, CDR2 FQNEAQ (reference sequence). The V segment lost 4 bases and the J segment 3 bases; nucleotides outside the gene matches: 10. The CDR3 is 18 residues long. The chain's CDR3 is CASSYTGGVVFGANVLTF. For the CDR3, the DNA is TGTGCCAGCAGCTACACAGGGGGCGTTGTTTTTGGGGCCAACGTCCTGACTTTC.

V is TRBV30 and J is TRBJ1-2; possibly TRBD1 for D (6 bases). The CDR3 contains 16 residues. The V end lost 0 bases, the J end lost 7 bases, and 21 bases lay between the germline ends. CDR1 and CDR2 from the germline V gene are GTSNPN and SVGIG (reference sequence). CDR3 protein: CAWSVKAVRGLFGYTF. For the CDR3, the DNA is TGTGCCTGGAGTGTAAAGGCCGTCAGGGGATTATTTGGCTACACCTTC.

The gene calls are TRBV7-9 and TRBJ1-1; D ambiguous. Germline V gene sequence: CDR1 SEHNR, CDR2 FQNEAQ (reference sequence). CDR3 length: 13 amino acids. Deletions cut 5 bases from V and 1 base from J, with 8 bases between. In DNA form, the CDR3 reads TGTGCCAGCAGCCCGGGTGGGAACACTGAAGCTTTCTTT. Translation gives CASSPGGNTEAFF. The variable domain in full, with the rest retrieved from reference TRBV7-9 and TRBJ1-1, is DTGVSQNPRHKITKRGQNVTFRCDPISEHNRLYWYRQTLGQGPEFLTYFQNEAQLEKSRLLSDRFSAERPKGSFSTLEIQRTEQGDSAMYLCASSPGGNTEAFFGQGTRLTVV.

The genes are TRBV5-1 and TRBJ1-1, with TRBD1 identical over 7 bases. V lost 4 bases and J lost 1; bases outside the gene matches: 7. CDR1 SGHRS and CDR2 YFSETQ come from the germline V gene. This CDR3 has 15 residues. DNA of the CDR3: TGCGCCAGCAGCCTCGGTGGACAGGCGAACACTGAAGCTTTCTTT. Residues: CASSLGGQANTEAFF.

The genes are TRBV6-5 and TRBJ1-5; D is unclear. The CDR3 sequence is 15 residues long. Germline V lookup: CDR1 MNHEY, CDR2 SVGAGI. The V and J ends lost 10 bases and 3 bases respectively, with 19 bases between them. The CDR3 spells CATRSSMADNQPQHF. In nucleotides, the CDR3 is TGTGCCACACGGAGTTCCATGGCGGACAATCAGCCCCAGCATTTT.

The CDR3 nucleotides read TGTGCCTGGAGCAGAGCCCCCGCCAGCGGCTACACCTTC. It translates to CAWSRAPASGYTF. The genes are TRBV30 and TRBJ1-2, with no clear D. The CDR3 runs to 13 residues. V lost 3 bases and J lost 8, with 16 bases in between. Germline V gene data show CDR1 as GTSNPN and CDR2 as SVGIG (reference sequence). Complete variable domain (other parts from reference TRBV30 and TRBJ1-2): SQTIHQWPATLVQPVGSPLSLECTVEGTSNPNLYWYRQAAGRGLQLLFYSVGIGQISSEVPQNLSASRPQDRQFILSSKKLLLSDSGFYLCAWSRAPASGYTFGSGTRLTVV.

The V and J genes are TRBV15 and TRBJ2-5, with 10 positions matching TRBD2. CDR3 size: 16 residues. V lost 1 base to trimming and J lost 5 bases; unmatched junction nucleotides: 7. CDR1 LNHNV and CDR2 YYDKDF come from the germline V gene (reference sequence). CDR3 in DNA: TGTGCCACCAGCAGAGTGAGAGCGGGGGGGCCGGAGACCCAGTACTTC. Translating it yields CATSRVRAGGPETQYF.

As DNA, the CDR3 is TGTGCCAGCAGGAGTTACAGCGGGAACACTGAAGCTTTCTTT. It translates to CASRSYSGNTEAFF. The chain recombines TRBV6-6 with TRBJ1-1; unclear D gene. Germline values: CDR1 MNHNY, CDR2 SVGAGI (reference sequence). The V gene lost 6 bases and the J gene lost 1 base, with 12 bases spanning the gap. The CDR3 spans 14 residues.

The gene calls are TRBV15 and TRBJ1-2, with TRBD1 matching over 8 bases. This CDR3 region has 13 residues. In germline, CDR1 is LNHNV, CDR2 YYDKDF (reference sequence). V lost 5 bases, J lost 4 bases, and 3 bases stayed unmatched. CDR3 DNA sequence: TGTGCCACCAGCCACGACAGGGGCTATGGCTACACCTTC. This encodes CATSHDRGYGYTF.

The chain recombines TRBV6-6 with TRBJ1-5; 7 bases map to TRBD1. CDR3 length: 14 amino acids. The V gene's germline CDR1 is MNHNY and CDR2 SVGAGI (reference sequence). With V trimmed by 6 bases and J by 2 bases, 4 bases remained unmatched. CDR3 DNA sequence: TGTGCCAGCAGGACAGGGTCGGGCAATCAGCCCCAGCATTTT. This codes for CASRTGSGNQPQHF.

The chain is built from TRBV5-1 and TRBJ2-1, with 9 bases matching TRBD1. The CDR3 sequence is 14 residues long. Germline CDR1 and CDR2: SGHRS and YFSETQ. Unmatched junction bases numbered 4, after V lost 2 bases and J lost 7 bases. The CDR3 protein is CASSLQGARNEQFF. Here the CDR3 DNA reads TGCGCCAGCAGCTTACAGGGGGCGCGAAATGAGCAGTTCTTC.

This clone came up a few times. This sequence joins TRBV10-3 and TRBJ1-2; 10 nucleotides line up with TRBD1. V shed 11 bases and J 7 bases; nucleotides not matched to a gene: 4. In germline, CDR1 is ENHRY, CDR2 SYGVKD. CDR3 length: 11 residues. This CDR3 is CAVGQGGGYTF. The CDR3 DNA reads as TGTGCCGTCGGACAGGGGGGTGGCTACACCTTC.

The chain carries TRBV25-1 and TRBJ2-1, with 11 bases lining up with TRBD2. There are 15 residues in the CDR3. The V gene end was trimmed by 7 bases and the J gene end by 5 bases; junction bases not matched to a gene: 7. Germline V gene sequence: CDR1 MGHDK, CDR2 SYGVNS. The CDR3 reads CASTDTSGGNNEQFF. The CDR3 bases are TGTGCCAGCACCGATACTAGCGGGGGAAACAATGAGCAGTTCTTC.

Points on this clone: The same CDR3 also results from other DNA sequences found in this sample. CDR3 coding DNA: TGTGCCAGCAGCTTAGGACAGTCCGATGGCTACACCTTC. Its translation is CASSLGQSDGYTF. The genes are TRBV7-9 and TRBJ1-2; D might be TRBD1 (5 bases). Trimming left V 1 base short and J 6 bases short, with 9 bases between. The CDR3 is 13 residues long. CDR1 SEHNR and CDR2 FQNEAQ come from the germline V gene (reference sequence).

The table lists this clone with a few counts. The rearrangement links TRBV7-9 to TRBJ2-5, with 13 bases that match TRBD2. This CDR3 has 16 residues. The ends lost 5 bases at V and 7 bases at J; junction bases unmatched: 10. CDR1 and CDR2 from the germline V gene are SEHNR and FQNEAQ (reference sequence). This chain's CDR3 is CASSNGLAGVGGTQYF. The CDR3 nucleotides are TGTGCCAGCAGCAACGGACTAGCGGGGGTCGGAGGGACCCAGTACTTC. The whole variable domain, filled in from reference TRBV7-9 and TRBJ2-5, reads DTGVSQNPRHKITKRGQNVTFRCDPISEHNRLYWYRQTLGQGPEFLTYFQNEAQLEKSRLLSDRFSAERPKGSFSTLEIQRTEQGDSAMYLCASSNGLAGVGGTQYFGPGTRLLVL.

The V and J genes are TRBV23-1 and TRBJ1-5; D unresolved. TRBV23-1 is an ORF for which the function is uncertain. Trimming took 7 bases from V and 5 from J, leaving 21 bases between them. There are 16 residues in the CDR3. CDR3 residues: CASTHLAGMGDQPQHF. For the CDR3, the DNA is TGCGCCAGCACTCACCTCGCGGGGATGGGTGATCAGCCCCAGCATTTT.

CDR3 sequence: CASSLPGQGKSPLHF. CDR3 in DNA: TGTGCCAGCAGCTTGCCGGGACAGGGAAAGTCACCCCTCCACTTT. The gene calls are TRBV5-6 and TRBJ1-6, with 9 bases aligning to TRBD1. The CDR3 contains 15 residues. Trimming took 1 base from V and 10 from J; bases not matched to a gene: 6. Germline CDR1 reads SGHDT; CDR2 reads YYEEEE.

The CDR3 DNA is TGTGCTTCAGCAGCTAGCACAGATACGCAGTATTTT. Its protein is CASAASTDTQYF. The chain carries TRBV25-1 and TRBJ2-3; D is unresolved. The CDR3 covers 12 residues. Germline V gene data show CDR1 as MGHDK and CDR2 as SYGVNS.

The chain joins TRBV30 to TRBJ2-4; TRBD1 aligns across 10 bases. The trim removed 8 bases at V and 5 bases at J, leaving 3 bases unmatched. Germline V lookup: CDR1 GTSNPN, CDR2 SVGIG (reference sequence). This CDR3 is 12 amino acids long. CDR3 amino acids: CAGDRGENIQYF. The CDR3 DNA follows: TGTGCCGGGGACAGGGGAGAAAACATTCAGTACTTC.

The chain carries TRBV30 and TRBJ1-5; TRBD1 might be the D (6 bases). The CDR3 totals 13 residues. V lost 4 bases and J lost 6, with 13 bases in between. Germline V CDR1 and CDR2: GTSNPN, SVGIG (reference sequence). The CDR3: CAWTGGGSQPQHF. CDR3 nucleotides: TGTGCCTGGACTGGGGGGGGCTCTCAGCCCCAGCATTTT.